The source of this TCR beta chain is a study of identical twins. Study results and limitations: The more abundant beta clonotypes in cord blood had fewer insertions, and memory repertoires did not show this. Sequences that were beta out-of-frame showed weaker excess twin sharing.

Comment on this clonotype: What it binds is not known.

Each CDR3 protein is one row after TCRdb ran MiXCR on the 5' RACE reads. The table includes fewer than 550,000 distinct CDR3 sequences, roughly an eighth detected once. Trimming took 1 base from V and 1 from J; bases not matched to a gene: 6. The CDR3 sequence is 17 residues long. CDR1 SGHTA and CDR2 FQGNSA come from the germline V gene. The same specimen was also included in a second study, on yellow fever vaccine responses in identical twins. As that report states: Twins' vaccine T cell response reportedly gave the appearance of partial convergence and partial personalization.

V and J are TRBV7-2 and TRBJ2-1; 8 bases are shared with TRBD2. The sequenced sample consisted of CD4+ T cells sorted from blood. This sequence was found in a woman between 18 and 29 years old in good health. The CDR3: CASSLVAGGPSYNEQFF. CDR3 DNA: TGTGCCAGCAGCTTAGTGGCGGGGGGCCCTTCCTACAATGAGCAGTTCTTC. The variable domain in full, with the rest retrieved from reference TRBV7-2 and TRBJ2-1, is GAGVSQSPSNKVTEKGKDVELRCDPISGHTALYWYRQSLGQGLEFLIYFQGNSAPDKSGLPSDRFSAERTGGSVSTLTIQRTQQEDSAVYLCASSLVAGGPSYNEQFFGPGTRLTVL.